Listed here is a single T cell receptor (beta chain). Its target is unknown. These data come from a study of CD4+ T cells in melanoma. General study results and limits: A reported correlation linked neoantigen-specific CD4+ T cells to CD8+, macrophage and B cell function. Diverse differentiation states were reported for melanoma neoantigen-specific CD4+ T cells.

Assay: immunoSEQ multiplex PCR; the TCRdb copy retains only in-frame clones and omits some. The sample shows 140,000 or so clones, around 90% of them seen only once. This TCR came from a human donor with melanoma.

CDR3 sequence reads: CASVRQGAAFF. In nucleotides, the CDR3 is TGTGCCAGCGTACGACAGGGGGCAGCTTTCTTT. This chain joins TRBV6-6 and TRBJ1-1; 10 bases align to TRBD1. Trimming took 8 bases from V and 10 from J; bases not matched to a gene: 4. This CDR3 spans 11 amino acids. Germline V gene sequence: CDR1 MNHNY, CDR2 SVGAGI (reference sequence).